This entry lists 16 T cell receptor beta chains sequenced from one sample in a study of T cells in Graves' hyperthyroidism and ophthalmopathy. Amplified TCR beta CDR3 regions derived from RNA transcripts. In the first-round RT-PCR of the TCR CDR3, the HTBI primer set was used. TCRdb re-called the multiplex PCR reads through MiXCR, storing one row per CDR3 protein. The sample has under 550,000 distinct CDR3 sequences; 15% to 20% are singletons. What was sequenced was blood. The receptors shown here come from a man in his forties or fifties with Graves' ophthalmopathy.

The genes are TRBV7-6 and TRBJ1-1; unclear D gene. The CDR3 spans 15 residues. Germline values: CDR1 SGHVS, CDR2 FNYEAQ. V lost 1 base and J lost 0, with 9 bases in between. This CDR3 reads CASSLEATVNTEAFF. Written as DNA, the CDR3 is TGTGCCAGCAGCTTAGAGGCTACAGTGAACACTGAAGCTTTCTTT.

This clonotype was counted a few times. The gene calls are TRBV18 and TRBJ2-3, with 11 bases that match TRBD2. The CDR3 length is 14 residues. The germline V gene has CDR1 KGHSH and CDR2 LQKENI. V lost 3 bases and J lost 14; bases outside the gene matches: 10. This chain's CDR3 is CASSPSGLAENRYF. CDR3 DNA: TGTGCCAGCTCACCGTCGGGACTAGCGGAAAATAGGTATTTT.

This clonotype was counted at least ten times. This chain joins TRBV28 and TRBJ2-7; D call uncertain. Germline V gene data show CDR1 as MDHEN and CDR2 as SYDVKM. The CDR3 consists of 14 residues. V gave up 4 bases and J gave up 6 bases, with 16 bases separating them. CDR3 protein: CASSSHLAYGEQYF. CDR3 bases: TGTGCCAGCAGTTCCCACTTGGCCTATGGCGAGCAGTACTTC. The whole variable domain, filled in from reference TRBV28 and TRBJ2-7, reads DVKVTQSSRYLVKRTGEKVFLECVQDMDHENMFWYRQDPGLGLRLIYFSYDVKMKEKGDIPEGYSVSREKKERFSLILESASTNQTSMYLCASSSHLAYGEQYFGPGTRLTVT.

A few counts support this clonotype. This chain links TRBV6-1 with TRBJ1-4; D is undetermined. V gave up 7 bases and J gave up 7 bases, with 7 bases separating them. The CDR3 spans 11 residues. Germline V gene sequence: CDR1 MNHNS, CDR2 SASEGT. Written as DNA, the CDR3 is TGTGCCAGCACTACAGCTGAAAAACTGTTTTTT. It encodes CASTTAEKLFF.

The sample holds a few counts of this clonotype. The chain joins TRBV5-1 to TRBJ1-4; the D gene is possibly TRBD1 (5 bases). The CDR3 contains 14 residues. V lost 0 bases and J lost 8, with 11 bases in between. CDR1 and CDR2 from the germline V gene are SGHRS and YFSETQ. Here the CDR3 reads CASSLDTGDEKLFF. The CDR3 bases are TGCGCCAGCAGCTTGGACACAGGAGACGAAAAACTGTTTTTT.

This clonotype was seen only a few times. This chain connects TRBV20-1 to TRBJ1-1, with 7 bases that match TRBD1. This CDR3 has 14 residues. Germline V lookup: CDR1 DFQATT, CDR2 SNEGSKA (reference sequence). V lost 0 bases to trimming and J lost 4 bases; unmatched junction nucleotides: 5. CDR3 coding DNA: TGCAGTGCTAGAGATAGCCAGGGGGTCACTGAAGCTTTCTTT. This encodes CSARDSQGVTEAFF.

The V call is TRBV19, the J call TRBJ2-7, with TRBD1 as a possible D gene (5 bases). The CDR3 extends over 14 amino acids. Per the germline V gene, CDR1 is LNHDA and CDR2 is SQIVND (reference sequence). Trimming shortened V by 3 bases and J by 2 bases, and 11 bases separated the two germline ends. The CDR3 bases are TGTGCCAGTAGTATCCAGAAGGGGCCCTACGAGCAGTACTTC. Protein: CASSIQKGPYEQYF.

The chain recombines TRBV19 with TRBJ2-7, with TRBD2 as a possible D gene (5 bases). Trimming removed 3 bases from V and 6 bases from J, with 12 bases in between. This CDR3 contains 13 residues. Germline values: CDR1 LNHDA, CDR2 SQIVND (reference sequence). CDR3 DNA sequence: TGTGCCAGTAGTATCCCGGGGTCGAGCGAGCAGTACTTC. This encodes CASSIPGSSEQYF.

This clonotype has more than one count but fewer than ten. The genes are TRBV4-3 and TRBJ1-4, with D tentatively TRBD1 (5 bases). This CDR3 has 16 residues. CDR1 and CDR2 from the germline V gene are LGHNA and YSLEER. The V and J ends lost 0 bases and 4 bases respectively, with 12 bases between them. CDR3 DNA: TGCGCCAGCAGCCAAGATTTTGGGACTTATAATGAAAAACTGTTTTTT. Amino acid sequence: CASSQDFGTYNEKLFF.

The chain links TRBV19 to TRBJ2-4; 7 bases align to TRBD1. The J segment lost 0 bases and the V segment lost 3 bases, leaving 14 bases of the junction unmatched. CDR3 length: 19 residues. CDR1 and CDR2 from the germline V gene are LNHDA and SQIVND (reference sequence). Written as DNA, the CDR3 is TGTGCCAGTAGTATTTCTTCAGGGGGTTCGGACTTAGCCAAAAACATTCAGTACTTC. Protein sequence: CASSISSGGSDLAKNIQYF.

This sequence joins TRBV10-3 and TRBJ1-5; tentatively, D is TRBD1 (5 bases). V lost 2 bases and J lost 1, with 15 bases in between. Germline CDR1 and CDR2: ENHRY and SYGVKD. This CDR3 comprises 17 residues. The CDR3, as DNA: TGTGCCATCAGTGAGCCACTCGTGGGGGTAAGCAATCAGCCCCAGCATTTT. Translated: CAISEPLVGVSNQPQHF.

This clonotype has more than one count but fewer than ten. The V call is TRBV5-1, the J call TRBJ1-6; D unresolved. Germline-derived CDR1 and CDR2 are SGHRS and YFSETQ. CDR3 length: 13 residues. V gave up 5 bases and J gave up 8 bases, with 11 bases separating them. CDR3 region: CASRGEYDSPLHF. The CDR3 DNA sequence: TGCGCCAGCAGGGGAGAGTATGATTCACCCCTCCACTTT.

V usage is TRBV7-8 and J usage is TRBJ2-5; D is ambiguous. Between the trimmed V and J ends, which lost 1 base and 2 bases, there was a span of 11 bases. The CDR3 totals 15 residues. The germline V gene encodes CDR1 SGHVS and CDR2 FQNEAQ. The DNA for the CDR3 is TGTGCCAGCAGCTTAGGGGTTGGGTGGCAAGAGACCCAGTACTTC. Translation: CASSLGVGWQETQYF.

The chain couples TRBV11-2 to TRBJ2-1, with 10 bases aligning to TRBD1. The ends lost 8 bases at V and 7 bases at J; junction bases unmatched: 20. The CDR3 loop spans 18 amino acids. The germline CDR1 and CDR2 sequences are SGHAT and FQNNGV. Here the CDR3 reads CASGYPPTGTGVGNEQFF. The CDR3 DNA sequence: TGTGCCAGCGGATACCCCCCTACCGGGACAGGGGTTGGGAATGAGCAGTTCTTC.

This clonotype was detected ten times or more. The rearrangement links TRBV7-9 to TRBJ2-7, with D perhaps assigned TRBD1 or TRBD2 (5 bases each). Per germline, CDR1 SEHNR and CDR2 FQNEAQ (reference sequence). The CDR3 length is 15 residues. Trimming stripped 4 bases from V and 5 bases from J, with 18 bases between. CDR3 nucleotide sequence: TGTGCCAGCAGCTCACCGGGACCATCTGGAGACGAGCAGTACTTC. This translates into CASSSPGPSGDEQYF.

This clonotype has at least ten counts. The chain combines TRBV11-2 with TRBJ2-5; TRBD2 aligns across 9 bases. Germline-derived CDR1 and CDR2 are SGHAT and FQNNGV. This CDR3 comprises 16 residues. V lost 1 base, J lost 2 bases, and 5 bases stayed unmatched. The CDR3 reads CASSLGSSGKQETQYF. The CDR3 nucleotides read TGTGCCAGCAGCTTAGGATCTAGCGGGAAACAAGAGACCCAGTACTTC.